The T cell receptor (beta chain) described here comes from a study of identical twins (dated by TCRdb to the mid-2010s). For context, the study as a whole: The study deep-sequenced TCR alpha and beta repertoires from monozygotic twins, unrelated adults of various ages and cord blood to test whether fetal clonotypes persist. Replicate twin experiments were performed at different times using different library preparation protocols to rule out contamination.

With respect to this clonotype: What this receptor recognizes is not known. No per-base quality is available; no much larger clone lies one base away.

Libraries were constructed by 5' RACE. The data were produced on an Illumina HiSeq 2000. Template switching added a universal primer binding site, and the final cDNA carried a unique molecular identifier that allowed TCR cDNA molecules to be counted accurately. First-strand cDNA for TCR alpha and beta chains was synthesized from specific primers in the conserved constant-segment region. To control for contamination, each cDNA library was double barcoded with a SMART-Mk sample barcode plus Illumina barcodes. Two successive PCR steps introduced TruSeq adapter sequences along with Illumina sample barcodes. The Illumina HiSeq platform was used with custom primers to sequence TCR alpha and beta cDNA libraries. The study's own analysis went as follows. Raw reads were processed with MiGEC to extract unique molecular identifiers, and MiXCR was used to determine CDR3 positions. Recombination models were inferred per individual with the repgenHMM and IGoR tools using an EM algorithm. The analysis of shared clonotypes was done with the tcR package in R, with sharing normalized by the product of cloneset sizes. To study raw recombination without the effects of thymic and clonal selection, out-of-frame nonproductive sequences were analyzed. Through fastp at Q25 and MiXCR, TCRdb rebuilt clones from the public reads, retaining in-frame beta chains. Here each entry gathers all rows of one CDR3 protein and keeps the most common genes and DNA. TCRdb's processing, not the authors' own work, is the source of the V and J calls. The sample table lists about 890,000 distinct CDR3 sequences, roughly an eighth of them with a count of one. The ten most abundant clones make up around 1.6% of the sample.

From cysteine to phenylalanine, the CDR3 is 15 amino acids long. Left in the record is the CDR3 DNA by itself, 45 bases read in frame from the first base. The germline V end is reduced by 4 bases and the J end by 1 base; junction bases left unmatched: 4. The germline V gene (reference sequence) gives CDR1 as DFQATT and CDR2 as SNEGSKA. What the study reported, not specific to this receptor: Because the same donors could not be followed over many years, the conclusions relied on cross-sectional statistical analysis. Zero-insertion analyses could be partly confounded by invariant T cells such as MAIT and iNKT, although diverse VJ usage argued against such confounding for most clonotypes. In monozygotic twins, out-of-frame TCR alpha sharing was systematically underestimated by recombination models, although the models agreed with sharing between unrelated individuals. Compared with coincidental sharing between unrelated individuals, out-of-frame TCR alpha sequences shared between twins showed an excess of sequences with low generation probability. Fewer insertions were carried by abundant cord blood beta clonotypes; a weaker similar trend was observed in young adult naive repertoires, while no such trend was observed in memory repertoires. In beta out-of-frame sequences, excess twin sharing was weaker, because having fewer shared sequences lowered the signal-to-noise ratio.

Only healthy Caucasian donors were included. Three pairs of female monozygotic twins, all aged 18 to 29 years, made up the twin cohort. Peripheral blood mononuclear cells were the source from which RNA for the TCR libraries was isolated. The sample also formed part of further work on yellow fever vaccine responses in identical twins. Per the second study: According to the authors, the vaccine-induced T cell response in identical twins seemed to be partly convergent and partly specific to each individual. Focusing on identical twins, the study followed the T cell clones that responded to the vaccine, and did so with precision.

Sequencing was done on a sample of PBMCs. This clonotype was sampled from a woman under 30 in good health. The sequence links TRBV20-1 to TRBJ2-3, with 11 bases in between that match TRBD2. The CDR3 protein: CSAKGLAGRTDTQYF. The nucleotide sequence reads TGCAGTGCTAAAGGACTAGCGGGCCGCACAGATACGCAGTATTTT.